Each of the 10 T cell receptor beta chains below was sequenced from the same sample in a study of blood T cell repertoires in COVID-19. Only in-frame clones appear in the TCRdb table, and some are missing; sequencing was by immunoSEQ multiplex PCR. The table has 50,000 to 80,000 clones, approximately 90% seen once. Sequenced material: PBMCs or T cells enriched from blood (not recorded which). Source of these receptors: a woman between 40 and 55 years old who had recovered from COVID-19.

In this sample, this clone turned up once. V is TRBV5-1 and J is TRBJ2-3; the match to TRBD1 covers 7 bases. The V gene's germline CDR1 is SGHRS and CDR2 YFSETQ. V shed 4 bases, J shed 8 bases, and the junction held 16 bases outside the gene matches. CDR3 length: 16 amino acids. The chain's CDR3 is CASSDPHRDSSGTQYF. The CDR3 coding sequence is TGCGCCAGCAGCGACCCCCACCGGGACAGCTCAGGTACGCAGTATTTT. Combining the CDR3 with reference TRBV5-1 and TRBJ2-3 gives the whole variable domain KAGVTQTPRYLIKTRGQQVTLSCSPISGHRSVSWYQQTPGQGLQFLFEYFSETQRNKGNFPGRFSGRQFSNSRSEMNVSTLELGDSALYLCASSDPHRDSSGTQYFGPGTRLTVL.

CDR3 loop: CASSLTLAGEGEQFF. The CDR3 DNA reads as TGTGCCAGCAGCTTAACACTAGCGGGGGAGGGTGAGCAGTTCTTC. This chain joins TRBV7-9 and TRBJ2-1; TRBD2 matches 11 bases. Germline-derived CDR1 and CDR2 are SEHNR and FQNEAQ (reference sequence). Germline trimming cut 2 bases from V and 9 bases from J; bases unmatched to any gene: 6. The CDR3 sequence is 15 residues long.

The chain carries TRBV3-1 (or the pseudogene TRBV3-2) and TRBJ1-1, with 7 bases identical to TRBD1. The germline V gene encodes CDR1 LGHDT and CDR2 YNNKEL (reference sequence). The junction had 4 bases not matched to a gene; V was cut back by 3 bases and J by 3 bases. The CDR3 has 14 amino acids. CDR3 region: CASSQPDRDTEAFF. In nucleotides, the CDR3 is TGTGCCAGCAGCCAGCCAGACAGGGACACTGAAGCTTTCTTT.

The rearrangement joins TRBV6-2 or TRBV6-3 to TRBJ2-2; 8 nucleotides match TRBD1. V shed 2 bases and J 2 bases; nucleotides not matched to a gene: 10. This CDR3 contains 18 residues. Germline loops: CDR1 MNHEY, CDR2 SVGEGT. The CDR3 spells CASSYHPGGQGNTGELFF. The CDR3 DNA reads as TGTGCCAGCAGTTACCACCCGGGTGGACAGGGCAACACCGGGGAGCTGTTTTTT.

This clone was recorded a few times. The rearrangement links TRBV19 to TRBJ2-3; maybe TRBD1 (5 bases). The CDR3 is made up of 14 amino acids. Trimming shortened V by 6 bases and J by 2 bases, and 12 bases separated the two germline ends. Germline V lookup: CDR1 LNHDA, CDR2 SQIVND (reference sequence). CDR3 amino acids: CASSRQSNTDTQYF. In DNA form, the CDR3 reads TGTGCCAGTAGCCGACAGAGTAACACAGATACGCAGTATTTT.

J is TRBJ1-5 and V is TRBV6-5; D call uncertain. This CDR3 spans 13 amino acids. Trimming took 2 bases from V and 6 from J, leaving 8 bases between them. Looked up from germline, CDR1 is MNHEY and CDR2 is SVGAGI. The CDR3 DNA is TGTGCCAGCAGTTACATCCGGGGTCAGCCCCAGCATTTT. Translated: CASSYIRGQPQHF.

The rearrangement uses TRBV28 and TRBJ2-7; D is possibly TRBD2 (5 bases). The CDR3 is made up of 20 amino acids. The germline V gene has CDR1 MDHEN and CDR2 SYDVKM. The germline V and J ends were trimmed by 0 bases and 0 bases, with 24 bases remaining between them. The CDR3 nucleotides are TGTGCCAGCAGTTTATGGCGATCCTCTGGAGAGGGAGTAACCTCCTACGAGCAGTACTTC. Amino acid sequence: CASSLWRSSGEGVTSYEQYF.

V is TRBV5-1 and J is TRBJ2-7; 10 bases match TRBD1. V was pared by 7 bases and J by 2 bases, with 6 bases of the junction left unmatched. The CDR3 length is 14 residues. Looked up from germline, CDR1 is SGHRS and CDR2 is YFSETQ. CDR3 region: CASSSDRGPYEQYF. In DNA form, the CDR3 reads TGCGCCAGCTCTTCTGACAGGGGGCCCTACGAGCAGTACTTC.

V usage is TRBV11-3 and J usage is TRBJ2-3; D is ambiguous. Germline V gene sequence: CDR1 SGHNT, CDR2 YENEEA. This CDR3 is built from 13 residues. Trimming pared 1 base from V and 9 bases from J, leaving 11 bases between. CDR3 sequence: CASSLVPVSTQYF. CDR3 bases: TGTGCCAGCAGCTTAGTTCCCGTATCGACGCAGTATTTT.

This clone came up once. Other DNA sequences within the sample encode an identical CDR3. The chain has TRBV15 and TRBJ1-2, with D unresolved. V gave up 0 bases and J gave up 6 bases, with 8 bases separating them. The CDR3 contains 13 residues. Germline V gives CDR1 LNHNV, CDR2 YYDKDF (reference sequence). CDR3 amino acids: CATSREEGDGYTF. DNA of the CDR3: TGTGCCACCAGCAGAGAAGAGGGAGATGGCTACACCTTC.